A few counts support the clone carrying this TCR beta chain. CDR3 length equals 15 residues. Germline V lookup: CDR1 ENHRY, CDR2 SYGVKD. Unmatched junction bases numbered 11, after V lost 9 bases and J lost 4 bases. The data are from a study of cytomegalovirus exposure and HLA in healthy donors. With 60 Vbeta and 13 Jbeta primers, the PCR was carried out. Sequenced by immunoSEQ multiplex PCR; TCRdb stores in-frame clones only, minus some. The data show some 130,000 clones, approximately 80% seen once. Sequencing input: PBMCs. The V and J genes are TRBV10-3 and TRBJ1-2; 10 bases line up with TRBD1. This TCR derives from a man younger than 45 in good health and CMV-seronegative. For the CDR3, the DNA is TGTGCCATAAGACAGGGGGCTGGTCGTGGCTATGGCTACACCTTC. This gives the protein CAIRQGAGRGYGYTF.